This TCR beta chain was captured by sequencing in a study of blood T cell repertoires in COVID-19. On the study more broadly: Collection of acute and convalescent COVID-19 samples took place in the United States, Italy and Spain. Nucleic acid was either cDNA or gDNA, and it came from T cells, B-cell-depleted T cells, or PBMCs.

Original analysis: Reference gene primer amplification gave nucleated cell count estimates. Data came from immunoSEQ multiplex PCR; TCRdb stores just in-frame clones and leaves some out. From that table come the V and J calls and clone size; the DNA was used to work out D and trimming. The sample contains roughly 72,000 clones, 79% of which appear only once. From germline, CDR1 is MGHRA and CDR2 YSYEKL. CDR3 size: 17 residues. V was pared by 1 base and J by 4 bases, with 14 bases between. This clonotype was sampled from a woman aged 80 or over with active or convalescent COVID-19. This rearrangement joins TRBV4-1 to TRBJ2-6; possible D gene TRBD1, 5 bases. The sample was peripheral blood. The DNA of the CDR3 is TGCGCCAGCAGCCAAGTGCCTGGGGCCTACGGGGCCAACGTCCTGACTTTC. Translating gives CASSQVPGAYGANVLTF.